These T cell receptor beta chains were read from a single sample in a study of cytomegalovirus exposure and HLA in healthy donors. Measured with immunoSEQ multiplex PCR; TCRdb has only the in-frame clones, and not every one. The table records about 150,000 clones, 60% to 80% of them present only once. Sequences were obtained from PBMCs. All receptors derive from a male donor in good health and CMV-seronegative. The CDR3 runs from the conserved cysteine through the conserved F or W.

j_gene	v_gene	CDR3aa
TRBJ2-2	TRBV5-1	CASVTGTGWSGELFF
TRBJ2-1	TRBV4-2	CASSQLGKNRAYDNEQFF
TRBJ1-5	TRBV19	CASSIKSGYNQPQHF
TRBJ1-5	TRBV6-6	CASSYQGSNQPQHF
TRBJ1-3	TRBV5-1	CASSFLRDRITGNTIYF
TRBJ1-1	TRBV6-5	CASSYTTGGQAFF
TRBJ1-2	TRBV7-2	CASSLQEGYGYTF
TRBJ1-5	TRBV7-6	CASSSGTAREQPQHF
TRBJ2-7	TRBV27	CASSFGRPYEQYF
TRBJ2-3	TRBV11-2	CASSPSRLDTQYF
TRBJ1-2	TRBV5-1	CASSLYREPQRYGYTF
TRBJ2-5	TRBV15	CATSRGPVETQYF
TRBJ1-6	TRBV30	CAWSPGQYNSPLHF
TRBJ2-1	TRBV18	CASSPPGLAGDNEQFF
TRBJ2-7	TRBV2	CASSGNRGTEQYF
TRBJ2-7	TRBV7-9	CASSSESGGYEQYF
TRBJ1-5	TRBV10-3	CAISESGRDSFNQPQHF
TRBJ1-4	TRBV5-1	CASSSGTRGEKLFF
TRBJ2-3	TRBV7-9	CSSSLGYRQASTDTQYF
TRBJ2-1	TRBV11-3	CASSRDSYNEQFF
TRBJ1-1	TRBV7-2	CASSYGQGWYTEAFF
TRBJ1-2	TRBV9	CASGGGRYGYTF
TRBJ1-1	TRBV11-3	CASNSPREADTEAFF
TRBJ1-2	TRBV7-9	CAGQRGTDGYTF
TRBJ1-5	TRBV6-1	CATLWTGGNQPQHF
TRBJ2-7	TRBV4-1	CASSQDRQIAYEQYF
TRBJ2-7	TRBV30	CAWAGGVTYEQYF
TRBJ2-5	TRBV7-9	CSSSLGDSPGETQYF
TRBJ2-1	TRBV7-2	CASSLSSYNEQFF
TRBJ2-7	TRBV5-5	CASSLAHGGDGEQYF
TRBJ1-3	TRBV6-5	CASTRVIGNTIYF
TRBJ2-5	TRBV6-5	CAVLAGGGETQYF
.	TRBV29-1	CSAGQSSYEQYF
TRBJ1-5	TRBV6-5	CASSTSYDNQPQHF
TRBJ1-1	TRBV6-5	CASSRQGAPVTEAFF
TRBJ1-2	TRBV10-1	CASSDWDRGRYGYTF
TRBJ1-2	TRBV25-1	CASSEPGHSYGYTF
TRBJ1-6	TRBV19	CASKGQGSYNSPLHF
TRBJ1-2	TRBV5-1	CASGQGLPYGYTF
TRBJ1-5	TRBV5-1	CASSPGAGDYQPQHF